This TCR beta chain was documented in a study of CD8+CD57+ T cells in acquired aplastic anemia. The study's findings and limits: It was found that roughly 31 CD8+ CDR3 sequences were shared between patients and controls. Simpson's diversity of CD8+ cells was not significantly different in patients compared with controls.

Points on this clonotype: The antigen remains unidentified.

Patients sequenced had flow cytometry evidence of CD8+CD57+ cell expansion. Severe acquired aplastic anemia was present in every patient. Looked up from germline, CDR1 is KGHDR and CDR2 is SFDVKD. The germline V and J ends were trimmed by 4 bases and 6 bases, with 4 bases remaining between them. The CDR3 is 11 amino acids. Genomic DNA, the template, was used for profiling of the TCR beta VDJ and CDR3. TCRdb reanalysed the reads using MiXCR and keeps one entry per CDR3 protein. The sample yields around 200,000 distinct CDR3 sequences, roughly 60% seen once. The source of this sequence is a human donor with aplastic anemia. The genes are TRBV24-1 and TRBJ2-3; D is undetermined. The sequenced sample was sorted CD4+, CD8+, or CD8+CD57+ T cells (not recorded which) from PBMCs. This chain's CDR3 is CATSEWDTQYF. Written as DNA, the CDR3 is TGTGCCACCAGTGAGTGGGATACGCAGTATTTT.